The 19 T cell receptor beta chains below were found in one sample sequenced in a study of early T cells in non-severe SARS-CoV-2 infection. TCRdb processed the 5' RACE reads anew with MiXCR; each CDR3 protein has one entry. Of about 56,000 distinct CDR3 sequences detected, 10% appear once; the ten largest clones hold over 5%. The sequenced sample was whole blood. The receptor set was obtained from an adult who was a healthcare worker with PCR-confirmed SARS-CoV-2 infection or an uninfected control (not recorded which).

This clonotype was seen a handful of times. The chain links TRBV7-2 to TRBJ2-7; TRBD1 matches 7 bases. In germline, CDR1 is SGHTA, CDR2 FQGNSA. This CDR3 has 13 amino acids. Trimming at V came to 5 bases and at J to 6 bases, leaving 7 bases not matched to a gene. CDR3 sequence reads: CASSVSRGSEQYF. The CDR3 DNA is TGTGCCAGCAGCGTATCCAGGGGGTCCGAGCAGTACTTC.

The V gene is TRBV9, the J gene TRBJ2-3, with 7 positions matching TRBD1. In germline, CDR1 is SGDLS, CDR2 YYNGEE. V shed 5 bases, J shed 0 bases, and the junction held 6 bases outside the gene matches. CDR3 length equals 15 residues. Written as DNA, the CDR3 is TGTGCCAGCAGTCGGGACAGCCCTAGCACAGATACGCAGTATTTT. The encoded protein is CASSRDSPSTDTQYF. Drawing the rest from reference TRBV9 and TRBJ2-3, the complete variable domain is DSGVTQTPKHLITATGQRVTLRCSPRSGDLSVYWYQQSLDQGLQFLIQYYNGEERAKGNILERFSAQQFPDLHSELNLSSLELGDSALYFCASSRDSPSTDTQYFGPGTRLTVL.

V is TRBV10-3 and J is TRBJ2-7, with D possibly TRBD2 on 6 matching bases. The V gene's germline CDR1 is ENHRY and CDR2 SYGVKD. The CDR3 is made up of 12 amino acids. The V end was cut by 6 bases, the J end by 0 bases, with 6 bases between. The CDR3 loop is CAIRAGSYEQYF. The CDR3 coding sequence is TGTGCCATCAGAGCGGGCTCCTACGAGCAGTACTTC.

The chain links TRBV20-1 to TRBJ1-6, with a weak D call TRBD1 (5 bases). The CDR3 is made up of 18 amino acids. The germline gives CDR1 DFQATT, CDR2 SNEGSKA (reference sequence). The V end lost 0 bases, the J end lost 3 bases, and 18 bases lay between the germline ends. The CDR3 loop is CSARDVFGGHSYNSPLHF. Here the CDR3 DNA reads TGCAGTGCTAGAGATGTCTTCGGCGGACATAGCTATAATTCACCCCTCCACTTT.

There are many counts of this clonotype. This chain links TRBV6-2 or TRBV6-3 with TRBJ2-1; TRBD2 matches 9 bases. This CDR3 is built from 19 residues. Germline V lookup: CDR1 MNHEY, CDR2 SVGEGT. Germline trimming cut 2 bases from V and 8 bases from J; bases unmatched to any gene: 19. CDR3 amino acids: CASSYLQAPSGILRDEQFF. In nucleotides, the CDR3 is TGTGCCAGCAGTTACCTCCAGGCCCCTAGCGGGATCCTACGGGATGAGCAGTTCTTC.

Only a few counts were recorded for this clonotype. The chain is built from TRBV20-1 and TRBJ1-1; D gene ambiguous. V was cut by 3 bases and J by 4 bases, with 9 bases left in between. In germline, CDR1 is DFQATT, CDR2 SNEGSKA (reference sequence). The CDR3 loop spans 12 amino acids. In nucleotides, the CDR3 is TGCAGTGCTAGGTCTCGGCGCACTGAAGCTTTCTTT. It translates to CSARSRRTEAFF.

This clonotype was observed at least ten times. The chain links TRBV6-5 to TRBJ2-1; D may be TRBD2 (5 bases). V lost 7 bases, J lost 8 bases, and 15 bases lay in between. The CDR3 sequence is 13 residues long. CDR1 and CDR2 from the germline V gene are MNHEY and SVGAGI. Here the CDR3 reads CASKRGWVDEQFF. CDR3 nucleotide sequence: TGTGCCAGCAAACGGGGATGGGTGGATGAGCAGTTCTTC.

In this sample, this clonotype turned up many times. V gene TRBV20-1 combines with J gene TRBJ2-2; 7 bases map to TRBD2. In germline, CDR1 is DFQATT, CDR2 SNEGSKA (reference sequence). This CDR3 is built from 18 residues. J gave up 3 bases and V 3 bases, and 16 bases lay outside the gene matches. The CDR3 nucleotides read TGCAGTGCTAGTGGGGTACTGGCGGGAGTGAGGGACACCGGGGAGCTGTTTTTT. As protein: CSASGVLAGVRDTGELFF.

Many counts were recorded for this clonotype. The chain combines TRBV29-1 with TRBJ2-7, with D possibly TRBD2 on 5 matching bases. Germline assignment: CDR1 SQVTM and CDR2 ANQGSEA. The CDR3 runs to 12 residues. V dropped 4 bases and J dropped 5 bases, with 12 bases sitting between them. The CDR3 DNA is TGCAGCGTTGGATTCGGGATCCACGAGCAGTACTTC. It translates to CSVGFGIHEQYF.

In this sample, this clonotype turned up many times. This chain links TRBV6-5 with TRBJ2-2, with D possibly being TRBD1 (5 bases). V lost 0 bases and J 2 bases, leaving 10 bases between the germline ends. The CDR3 contains 16 residues. Germline CDR1 is MNHEY and CDR2 is SVGAGI. The CDR3 is CASSYSMGPNTGELFF. In nucleotides, the CDR3 is TGTGCCAGCAGTTACTCGATGGGGCCTAACACCGGGGAGCTGTTTTTT.

The rearrangement joins TRBV5-1 to TRBJ2-7, with 9 bases matching TRBD1. After removal of 0 bases from V and 2 bases from J, the junction contained 6 bases not matched to a gene. Looked up from germline, CDR1 is SGHRS and CDR2 is YFSETQ. The CDR3 length is 16 residues. The CDR3 reads CASSLAPTGGTYEQYF. As DNA, the CDR3 is TGCGCCAGCAGCTTGGCCCCGACAGGGGGAACCTACGAGCAGTACTTC. The complete variable domain, with remaining parts taken from reference TRBV5-1 and TRBJ2-7, reads KAGVTQTPRYLIKTRGQQVTLSCSPISGHRSVSWYQQTPGQGLQFLFEYFSETQRNKGNFPGRFSGRQFSNSRSEMNVSTLELGDSALYLCASSLAPTGGTYEQYFGPGTRLTVT.

This chain joins TRBV7-2 and TRBJ1-1, with 7 bases lining up with TRBD1. This CDR3 has 14 residues. Unmatched junction bases numbered 6, after V lost 8 bases and J lost 0 bases. The germline gives CDR1 SGHTA, CDR2 FQGNSA. CDR3 coding DNA: TGTGCCAGCGGTTGGACAGGCCTGAACACTGAAGCTTTCTTT. As protein: CASGWTGLNTEAFF. The variable domain in full, completed from reference TRBV7-2 and TRBJ1-1, reads GAGVSQSPSNKVTEKGKDVELRCDPISGHTALYWYRQSLGQGLEFLIYFQGNSAPDKSGLPSDRFSAERTGGSVSTLTIQRTQQEDSAVYLCASGWTGLNTEAFFGQGTRLTVV.

This clonotype appeared many times. This chain uses TRBV7-8 with TRBJ2-3; 10 nucleotides agree with TRBD2. CDR1 SGHVS and CDR2 FQNEAQ come from the germline V gene. The J segment lost 2 bases and the V segment lost 5 bases, leaving 10 bases of the junction unmatched. The CDR3 totals 17 residues. In DNA form, the CDR3 reads TGTGCCAGCAGCCTACTCAGAGCGGGAGGGCACACAGATACGCAGTATTTT. Amino acid sequence: CASSLLRAGGHTDTQYF.

This clonotype appeared many times. The chain has TRBV29-1 and TRBJ2-1; D gene uncertain. Germline CDR1 is SQVTM and CDR2 is ANQGSEA. The ends were cut back, 3 bases at V and 1 base at J, with 7 bases in the middle. The CDR3 contains 13 residues. The CDR3, as DNA: TGCAGCGTTGATCCTGAATCCTACAATGAGCAGTTCTTC. Encoded protein: CSVDPESYNEQFF.

This clonotype occurred a few times. The chain links TRBV11-1 to TRBJ2-1; D uncertain. Germline V gene data show CDR1 as SGHAT and CDR2 as FQDESV (reference sequence). Trimming left V 1 base short and J 0 bases short, with 10 bases between. This CDR3 has 16 amino acids. The CDR3 is CASSLVRLPSYNEQFF. CDR3 coding DNA: TGTGCCAGCAGCTTAGTAAGACTCCCCTCCTACAATGAGCAGTTCTTC.

This chain joins TRBV6-5 and TRBJ2-4; D may be TRBD1 (5 bases). The CDR3 runs to 15 residues. Germline V gene sequence: CDR1 MNHEY, CDR2 SVGAGI. V lost 2 bases and J 1 base, leaving 9 bases between the germline ends. CDR3 coding DNA: TGTGCCAGCAGTTACGTGGGGCCCGCCAAAAACATTCAGTACTTC. This translates into CASSYVGPAKNIQYF.

V usage is TRBV13 and J usage is TRBJ2-7; TRBD2 matches at 10 bases. Germline CDR1 reads PRHDT; CDR2 reads FYEKMQ (reference sequence). V lost 3 bases to trimming and J lost 10 bases; unmatched junction nucleotides: 6. The CDR3 sequence is 13 residues long. CDR3 amino acids: CASSFASGGSQYF. In nucleotides, the CDR3 is TGTGCCAGCAGCTTCGCTAGCGGGGGATCCCAGTACTTC.

This clonotype was seen ten or more times. The rearrangement joins TRBV11-2 to TRBJ2-1; D uncertain. Between the trimmed V and J ends, which lost 6 bases and 0 bases, there was a span of 12 bases. The germline V gene encodes CDR1 SGHAT and CDR2 FQNNGV. The CDR3 has 15 residues. The CDR3 DNA sequence: TGTGCCAGCAGAAGGATTCGGAGCTCCTACAATGAGCAGTTCTTC. Encoded protein: CASRRIRSSYNEQFF. Filled out from reference TRBV11-2 and TRBJ2-1, the complete variable domain reads EAGVAQSPRYKIIEKRQSVAFWCNPISGHATLYWYQQILGQGPKLLIQFQNNGVVDDSQLPKDRFSAERLKGVDSTLKIQPAKLEDSAVYLCASRRIRSSYNEQFFGPGTRLTVL.

The V and J genes are TRBV11-2 and TRBJ2-1, with D possibly being TRBD1 (6 bases). The CDR3 totals 15 residues. CDR1 is SGHAT, CDR2 FQNNGV, per germline. Trimming pared 5 bases from V and 4 bases from J, leaving 15 bases between. DNA of the CDR3: TGTGCCAGCAGCCTACAGGGCGAGGGTTACAATGAGCAGTTCTTC. It yields the protein CASSLQGEGYNEQFF.